This is a list of T cell receptor beta chains from one sample in a study of response to subunit inactivated influenza vaccine. Using its own MiXCR run on the RT-PCR reads, TCRdb lists one record per CDR3 protein. The repertoire holds approximately 170,000 distinct CDR3 sequences, approximately 14% seen once, with roughly 26% in the top ten. The sample was CD8+ T cells sorted from PBMCs, taken roughly 5 days after vaccination. The receptors originated from a man aged 45-65 years who received an inactivated influenza vaccine. CDR3s include the opening cysteine and the closing phenylalanine or tryptophan. A D gene is named only where the DNA matches it firmly. Clone size, where shown, is once, few, many, or a class for clones that have expanded.

v_gene	j_gene	abundance	d_gene	CDR3aa	CDR3nt
TRBV20-1	TRBJ2-7	few	.	CSARPGYHENEQYF	TGCAGTGCTAGGCCGGGATATCACGAAAACGAGCAGTACTTC
TRBV11-2	TRBJ1-4	few	TRBD1	CASSLGPGQGREKLFF	TGTGCCAGCAGCTTGGGGCCGGGACAGGGAAGAGAAAAACTGTTTTTT
TRBV12-3/TRBV12-4	TRBJ2-1	many	.	CASTPNPYNEQFF	TGTGCCAGCACCCCCAACCCCTACAATGAGCAGTTCTTC
TRBV19	TRBJ1-4	few	.	CASSMKSATNEKLFF	TGTGCCAGTAGTATGAAATCTGCAACTAATGAAAAACTGTTTTTT
TRBV5-1	TRBJ1-2	.	.	CASRPGTSIYGYTF	TGCGCCAGCAGACCCGGGACATCCATCTATGGCTACACCTTC
TRBV7-7	TRBJ2-3	.	.	CASSLGARSTDTQYF	TGTGCTAGCAGCTTAGGGGCCCGTAGCACAGATACGCAGTATTTT
TRBV24-1	TRBJ1-2	.	.	CATSDFPGYGYTF	TGTGCCACCAGTGATTTTCCGGGTTATGGCTACACCTTC
TRBV7-7	TRBJ2-1	few	.	CASSLAGTRGEEQFF	TGTGCCAGCAGCTTAGCTGGGACGCGAGGAGAAGAGCAGTTCTTC
TRBV6-5	TRBJ2-3	few	TRBD2	CASSYGGGAFGTQYF	TGTGCCAGCAGTTACGGCGGGGGGGCATTTGGTACGCAGTATTTT
TRBV10-2	TRBJ2-7	.	.	CASSEEGRPYEQYF	TGCGCCAGCAGTGAGGAAGGGAGGCCCTACGAGCAGTACTTC
TRBV6-1	TRBJ1-2	few	.	CASSPTLAGNYGYTF	TGTGCCAGCAGTCCCACCCTGGCGGGGAACTATGGCTACACCTTC
TRBV29-1	TRBJ2-6	.	.	CSVAGLSGANVLTF	TGCAGCGTTGCGGGCCTCTCTGGGGCCAACGTCCTGACTTTC
TRBV7-9	TRBJ1-2	.	.	CASSPALGYGYTF	TGTGCCAGCAGCCCGGCCCTCGGCTATGGCTACACCTTC
TRBV12-3/TRBV12-4	TRBJ2-2	few	TRBD1	CASSGQGAWELFF	TGTGCCAGCAGCGGACAGGGGGCCTGGGAGCTGTTTTTT
TRBV28	TRBJ2-7	.	TRBD2	CASSSGGLGYF	TGTGCCAGCAGCTCGGGGGGGCTGGGGTACTTC
TRBV30	TRBJ2-1	few	.	CAWSVLPLNEQFF	TGTGCCTGGAGTGTACTCCCGCTCAATGAGCAGTTCTTC
TRBV27	TRBJ1-1	.	.	CASSLMEGTEAFF	TGTGCCAGCAGTTTAATGGAGGGCACTGAAGCTTTCTTT
TRBV2	TRBJ2-5	.	TRBD2	CASSATSGGTGTQYF	TGTGCCAGCAGTGCCACTAGCGGGGGGACAGGGACCCAGTACTTC
TRBV7-6	TRBJ1-1	.	.	CASSSPANTEAFF	TGTGCCAGCAGCTCGCCAGCGAACACTGAAGCTTTCTTT
TRBV6-2/TRBV6-3	TRBJ2-1	few	.	CASSYPGHEQFF	TGTGCCAGCAGTTACCCCGGACATGAGCAGTTCTTC
TRBV4-3	TRBJ1-3	few	.	CASSQDSGIGNTIYF	TGCGCCAGCAGCCAAGATTCGGGGATTGGAAACACCATATATTTT
TRBV7-9	TRBJ2-7	few	TRBD1	CASSLQGALPYEQYF	TGTGCCAGCAGTCTACAGGGGGCGCTACCCTACGAGCAGTACTTC
TRBV9	TRBJ2-1	.	.	CASSVGGSGIYNEQFF	TGTGCCAGCAGCGTAGGGGGTTCGGGGATATACAATGAGCAGTTCTTC
TRBV5-1	TRBJ2-7	many	.	CASSLYYEQYF	TGCGCCAGCAGCTTGTATTACGAGCAGTACTTC
TRBV4-2	TRBJ1-1	few	.	CASSSTRTTPNTEAFF	TGTGCCAGCAGCTCGACCCGTACCACACCGAACACTGAAGCTTTCTTT
TRBV6-5	TRBJ2-7	.	.	CASSYSGAIYEQYF	TGTGCCAGCAGTTACTCCGGGGCCATTTACGAGCAGTACTTC
TRBV6-5	TRBJ1-3	.	TRBD1	CASSYGGTAGNTIYF	TGTGCCAGCAGTTACGGAGGGACAGCTGGAAACACCATATATTTT
TRBV7-9	TRBJ1-1	few	.	CASSLSADTEAFF	TGTGCCAGCAGCCTTTCCGCGGACACTGAAGCTTTCTTT
TRBV6-2/TRBV6-3	TRBJ2-1	.	TRBD1	CASSYRTGAYNEQFF	TGTGCCAGCAGTTACCGTACAGGGGCATACAATGAGCAGTTCTTC
TRBV7-3	TRBJ2-1	.	TRBD2	CASSFTHLAGEEVLVYNEQFF	TGTGCCAGCAGCTTCACCCATTTAGCGGGGGAAGAAGTACTGGTCTACAATGAGCAGTTCTTC
TRBV7-9	TRBJ2-1	.	.	CASSSTTLREQFF	TGTGCCAGCAGCTCTACGACGCTTAGGGAGCAGTTCTTC
TRBV5-5	TRBJ1-2	few	.	CASSLSDLSYGYTF	TGTGCCAGCAGCTTGTCTGATCTGTCCTATGGCTACACCTTC
TRBV27	TRBJ1-1	.	TRBD1	CASSFLGTGGNAEAFF	TGTGCCAGCAGTTTCCTAGGGACAGGCGGGAATGCTGAAGCTTTCTTT
TRBV27	TRBJ2-7	.	.	CASSLTRDYEQYF	TGTGCCAGCAGTTTAACCAGGGACTACGAGCAGTACTTC
TRBV6-1	TRBJ2-1	few	TRBD1	CASSPPGQSYNEQFF	TGTGCCAGCAGTCCCCCGGGACAGTCCTACAATGAGCAGTTCTTC
TRBV4-1	TRBJ2-2	.	.	CASSQGDDPGELFF	TGCGCCAGCAGCCAAGGGGACGATCCCGGGGAGCTGTTTTTT
TRBV7-8	TRBJ2-3	many	.	CASSLVNGYYTDTQYF	TGTGCCAGCAGCTTAGTAAACGGTTATTACACAGATACGCAGTATTTT
TRBV6-1	TRBJ1-6	few	.	CASSKMGRVRNSPLHF	TGTGCCAGCAGCAAGATGGGGAGAGTGAGAAATTCACCCCTCCACTTT
TRBV18	TRBJ1-4	once	.	CASSPPGIWQGDEKLFF	TGTGCCAGCTCACCCCCCGGAATTTGGCAGGGAGACGAAAAACTGTTTTTT
TRBV3-1	TRBJ2-1	.	TRBD2	CASSQPLAGGQDEQFF	TGTGCCAGCAGCCAACCTCTAGCGGGGGGGCAAGATGAGCAGTTCTTC
TRBV11-1	TRBJ2-3	few	.	CASSRTIKAQYF	TGTGCCAGCAGCCGGACTATCAAGGCGCAGTATTTT
TRBV5-6	TRBJ2-7	.	TRBD1	CASSAPTGGAEQYF	TGTGCCAGCAGCGCCCCGACAGGGGGCGCGGAGCAGTACTTC
TRBV2	TRBJ2-5	many	.	CASSEALVIETQYF	TGTGCCAGCAGTGAAGCGCTGGTTATTGAGACCCAGTACTTC
TRBV2	TRBJ2-7	.	.	CASSSGPLYEQYF	TGTGCCAGCAGCTCGGGACCGCTCTACGAGCAGTACTTC
TRBV11-2	TRBJ2-1	.	TRBD2	CASSLGLSGLVFF	TGTGCCAGCAGCTTAGGGCTTAGCGGGTTGGTGTTCTTC
TRBV5-6	TRBJ1-1	.	.	CASGPGVITEAFF	TGTGCCAGCGGCCCCGGGGTGATCACTGAAGCTTTCTTT
TRBV4-2	TRBJ2-7	.	.	CASSQGGAGIYEQYF	TGTGCCAGCAGCCAAGGGGGCGCAGGGATCTACGAGCAGTACTTC
TRBV5-1	TRBJ2-7	few	.	CASSLPRQKAYEQYF	TGCGCCAGCAGCTTGCCGCGTCAAAAAGCCTACGAGCAGTACTTC
TRBV4-3	TRBJ1-6	many	.	CASSQVPLPGNSPLHF	TGCGCCAGCAGCCAAGTCCCCCTCCCGGGGAATTCACCCCTCCACTTT
TRBV7-6	TRBJ1-6	few	.	CASAGTDNSPLHF	TGTGCCAGCGCAGGGACGGATAATTCACCCCTCCACTTT
TRBV9	TRBJ2-3	.	TRBD2	CASSVEGLAGITDTQYF	TGTGCCAGCAGCGTAGAGGGACTAGCGGGGATAACAGATACGCAGTATTTT
TRBV4-1	TRBJ2-2	few	.	CASSQVFEISNTGELFF	TGCGCCAGCAGCCAAGTTTTTGAGATTTCGAACACCGGGGAGCTGTTTTTT
TRBV9	TRBJ1-5	.	.	CASSPGGGGNQPQHF	TGTGCCAGCAGCCCCGGGGGAGGGGGCAATCAGCCCCAGCATTTT